Each of the 30 T cell receptor beta chains below was sequenced from the same sample in a study of Ad26.COV2.S vaccination and SARS-CoV-2 variants. Produced via immunoSEQ multiplex PCR; TCRdb's table is partial and in-frame only. The table shows 300,000 to 500,000 clones, with about 85% occurring only once. Treatment of the sample: around 19 received Ad26.COV2.S at low or high dose, single or two shots; five or six received placebo; per-sample allocation not given. Sampling was performed 63 days after the first vaccine or placebo injection. The sequencing used peripheral blood, collected in a trial of Ad26.COV2.S vaccine versus placebo. The receptors were sampled from a person between 18 and 59 years old who received the Ad26.COV2.S COVID-19 vaccine or a placebo.

The CDR3, as DNA: TGTGCCAGCACTCAGGGGGGGATCTACGAGCAGTACTTC. The encoded protein is CASTQGGIYEQYF. The genes are TRBV12-3 or TRBV12-4 and TRBJ2-7; D may correspond to TRBD1 or TRBD2 (7 bases each). This CDR3 is 13 amino acids long. Trimming left V 7 bases short and J 3 bases short, with 13 bases between.

The gene calls are TRBV6-5 and TRBJ2-2; TRBD1 matches 8 bases. The junction had 10 bases not matched to a gene; V was cut back by 7 bases and J by 6 bases. CDR1 and CDR2 from the germline V gene are MNHEY and SVGAGI. This CDR3 has 15 amino acids. CDR3 loop: CASKVLGQGAGELFF. The CDR3 DNA reads as TGTGCCAGCAAGGTATTAGGACAGGGCGCCGGGGAGCTGTTTTTT.

V is TRBV3-1 (or the pseudogene TRBV3-2) and J is TRBJ1-1; D uncertain. Trimming took off 5 bases at V and 10 bases at J, with 11 bases between the two ends. The CDR3 has 11 amino acids. The V gene's germline CDR1 is LGHDT and CDR2 YNNKEL (reference sequence). CDR3 residues: CASSGGERAFF. CDR3 nucleotide sequence: TGTGCCAGCAGCGGCGGGGAGAGAGCTTTCTTT.

This sequence joins TRBV5-6 and TRBJ1-2, with a tentative D call TRBD1 (5 bases). The CDR3 is 12 amino acids. Germline loops: CDR1 SGHDT, CDR2 YYEEEE. Trimming took 3 bases from V and 8 from J, leaving 11 bases between them. CDR3 nucleotide sequence: TGTGCCAGCAGCTGGGACCGGGACGGCTACACCTTC. Its protein is CASSWDRDGYTF.

The chain combines TRBV3-1 (or the pseudogene TRBV3-2) with TRBJ1-4; D is undetermined. CDR3 length: 15 amino acids. Germline V gene data show CDR1 as LGHDT and CDR2 as YNNKEL (reference sequence). V gave up 0 bases and J gave up 8 bases, with 13 bases separating them. The CDR3 coding sequence is TGTGCCAGCAGCCAAGAAGGAGTACTCACAGAAAAACTGTTTTTT. Translated: CASSQEGVLTEKLFF.

The chain couples TRBV11-2 to TRBJ1-2, with D perhaps TRBD1 (6 bases). The CDR3 length is 17 residues. The germline gives CDR1 SGHAT, CDR2 FQNNGV. V was trimmed by 1 base and J by 6 bases, leaving 21 bases between them. The CDR3 DNA reads TGTGCCAGCAGCTTAGGGGGCAGGGGATCCCTTTCTCATGGCTACACCTTC. Protein sequence: CASSLGGRGSLSHGYTF. The variable domain in full, with the rest retrieved from reference TRBV11-2 and TRBJ1-2, is EAGVAQSPRYKIIEKRQSVAFWCNPISGHATLYWYQQILGQGPKLLIQFQNNGVVDDSQLPKDRFSAERLKGVDSTLKIQPAKLEDSAVYLCASSLGGRGSLSHGYTFGSGTRLTVV.

As regards this clone: This sequence may be a read error, since a much larger clone differs from it by one base. This sequence joins TRBV7-9 and TRBJ1-2; D is uncertain. CDR1 and CDR2 from the germline V gene are SEHNR and FQNEAQ (reference sequence). V shed 6 bases and J shed 6 bases, with 11 bases lying between them. The CDR3 is made up of 12 amino acids. The CDR3: CASSPPSDGYTF. CDR3 DNA: TGTGCCAGCAGTCCTCCGTCGGATGGCTACACCTTC. Filled out from reference TRBV7-9 and TRBJ1-2, the complete variable domain reads DTGVSQNPRHKITKRGQNVTFRCDPISEHNRLYWYRQTLGQGPEFLTYFQNEAQLEKSRLLSDRFSAERPKGSFSTLEIQRTEQGDSAMYLCASSPPSDGYTFGSGTRLTVV.

The chain has TRBV11-2 and TRBJ2-7, with D unresolved. Trimming cost V 3 bases and J 0 bases, with 9 bases left between them. CDR1 is SGHAT and CDR2 is FQNNGV in the germline V gene. The CDR3 length is 14 residues. CDR3 region: CASSFEPLSYEQYF. Written as DNA, the CDR3 is TGTGCCAGCAGCTTCGAGCCGCTCTCCTACGAGCAGTACTTC.

This chain links TRBV9 with TRBJ1-3, with 8 bases fitting TRBD1. V lost 7 bases, J lost 2 bases, and 5 bases stayed unmatched. Germline V gene lookup returns CDR1 SGDLS and CDR2 YYNGEE. CDR3 size: 14 residues. CDR3 protein: CASRRQGTGNTIYF. DNA of the CDR3: TGTGCCAGCCGACGACAGGGGACTGGAAACACCATATATTTT. The full variable domain, in which reference TRBV9 and TRBJ1-3 provide the parts outside the CDR3, is DSGVTQTPKHLITATGQRVTLRCSPRSGDLSVYWYQQSLDQGLQFLIQYYNGEERAKGNILERFSAQQFPDLHSELNLSSLELGDSALYFCASRRQGTGNTIYFGEGSWLTVV.

The V call is TRBV7-9, the J call TRBJ1-1; D is unresolved. The germline V gene has CDR1 SEHNR and CDR2 FQNEAQ (reference sequence). V gave up 2 bases and J gave up 0 bases, with 10 bases separating them. CDR3 size: 15 residues. The CDR3 loop reads CASSLMLTVNTEAFF. The CDR3 bases are TGTGCCAGCAGCTTAATGCTGACGGTGAACACTGAAGCTTTCTTT.

The CDR3 reads CASSQEGYNEQFF. CDR3 in DNA: TGTGCCAGCAGCCAGGAGGGGTACAATGAGCAGTTCTTC. The rearrangement joins TRBV3-1 (or the pseudogene TRBV3-2) to TRBJ2-1; TRBD2 is a possible D gene (6 bases). The V end lost 3 bases, the J end lost 4 bases, and 7 bases lay between the germline ends. CDR1 is LGHDT and CDR2 is YNNKEL in the germline V gene (reference sequence). This CDR3 contains 13 residues.

This clone appeared a few times. The chain has TRBV18 and TRBJ2-7, with TRBD1 matching 8 bases. Looked up from germline, CDR1 is KGHSH and CDR2 is LQKENI. The trim removed 5 bases at V and 4 bases at J, leaving 7 bases unmatched. The CDR3 contains 14 residues. CDR3 DNA sequence: TGTGCCAGCTCAACCGGGACAGGCTTTTACGAGCAGTACTTC. As protein: CASSTGTGFYEQYF.

This clone showed up just a few times. The chain uses TRBV6-2 or TRBV6-3 and TRBJ1-2; 7 nucleotides line up with TRBD1. V lost 5 bases to trimming and J lost 0 bases; unmatched junction nucleotides: 0. This CDR3 is built from 13 residues. Germline CDR1 MNHEY, CDR2 SVGEGT. CDR3 coding DNA: TGTGCCAGCAGTGGGACAGCTAACTATGGCTACACCTTC. Its translation is CASSGTANYGYTF.

A single count supports this clone. The chain recombines TRBV5-1 with TRBJ2-5; D is ambiguous. Germline CDR1 and CDR2: SGHRS and YFSETQ. V shed 6 bases and J shed 2 bases, with 5 bases lying between them. This CDR3 is 11 amino acids long. CDR3: CASTEQETQYF. CDR3 coding DNA: TGCGCCAGCACTGAACAAGAGACCCAGTACTTC.

DNA of the CDR3: TGTGCCAGCAGTGAGGGGGCGCCGGATAATTCACCCCTCCACTTT. It is translated as CASSEGAPDNSPLHF. This chain links TRBV2 with TRBJ1-6; the D gene is possibly TRBD1 (6 bases). The CDR3 runs 15 residues. The germline CDR1 and CDR2 sequences are SNHLY and FYNNEI. Trimming left V 3 bases short and J 5 bases short, with 11 bases between.

The chain has TRBV18 and TRBJ1-1; perhaps TRBD1 as D (6 bases). Trimming shortened V by 4 bases and J by 4 bases, and 13 bases separated the two germline ends. CDR1 is KGHSH and CDR2 is LQKENI in the germline V gene. The CDR3 runs 14 residues. CDR3 sequence: CASSQQGGGTEAFF. The CDR3 nucleotides read TGTGCCAGCTCACAACAGGGAGGGGGCACTGAAGCTTTCTTT.

The V gene is TRBV27, the J gene TRBJ2-7, with 8 bases matching TRBD1. The CDR3 runs to 13 residues. The J segment lost 7 bases and the V segment lost 8 bases, leaving 10 bases of the junction unmatched. The germline V gene has CDR1 MNHEY and CDR2 SMNVEV (reference sequence). The CDR3 is CASWDRSMGEQYF. DNA for the CDR3: TGTGCCAGCTGGGACAGGAGTATGGGGGAGCAGTACTTC.

This chain joins TRBV7-8 and TRBJ2-1; a possible D gene is TRBD2 (6 bases). CDR1 is SGHVS, CDR2 FQNEAQ, per germline. V lost 1 base and J lost 3, with 13 bases in between. The CDR3 runs to 16 residues. CDR3 region: CASSLGLASRYNEQFF. CDR3 nucleotide sequence: TGTGCCAGCAGCTTAGGTCTAGCGTCCCGCTACAATGAGCAGTTCTTC.

This clone came up a few times. The chain links TRBV5-1 to TRBJ2-2, with D perhaps assigned TRBD1 or TRBD2 (7 bases each). CDR1 and CDR2 (germline): SGHRS, YFSETQ. This CDR3 spans 17 amino acids. Trimming shortened V by 4 bases and J by 0 bases, and 16 bases separated the two germline ends. CDR3 nucleotide sequence: TGCGCCAGCAGCCCCCAGGGGGGGGCCCCGAACACCGGGGAGCTGTTTTTT. Protein: CASSPQGGAPNTGELFF.

The V call is TRBV29-1, the J call TRBJ2-2; D remains unclear. The CDR3 has 14 residues. Per the germline V gene, CDR1 is SQVTM and CDR2 is ANQGSEA. V was shortened by 5 bases and J by 2 bases, with 12 bases between the two germline ends. In nucleotides, the CDR3 is TGCAGCGTTCAGATCAAGGGAAACACCGGGGAGCTGTTTTTT. Its protein product is CSVQIKGNTGELFF.

The V call is TRBV2, the J call TRBJ2-5; possibly TRBD2 for D (5 bases). V dropped 8 bases and J dropped 0 bases, with 10 bases sitting between them. From germline, CDR1 is SNHLY and CDR2 FYNNEI. The CDR3 sequence is 13 residues long. The CDR3 DNA reads as TGTGCCAGCGCGATGAGGGACCAAGAGACCCAGTACTTC. It yields the protein CASAMRDQETQYF.

The chain couples TRBV5-1 to TRBJ2-4; perhaps TRBD2 as D (6 bases). V lost 2 bases, J lost 5 bases, and 23 bases lay in between. Germline CDR1 and CDR2: SGHRS and YFSETQ. The CDR3 totals 18 residues. DNA of the CDR3: TGCGCCAGCAGCTTAATCCCGGGGTCTAGCGTTGGGGAAAACATTCAGTACTTC. Protein: CASSLIPGSSVGENIQYF.

V and J are TRBV28 and TRBJ1-6, with unresolved D. The CDR3 contains 15 residues. V gave up 5 bases and J gave up 0 bases, with 8 bases separating them. The germline V gene has CDR1 MDHEN and CDR2 SYDVKM. As DNA, the CDR3 is TGTGCCAGCAGTAACGGGAGCTCCTATAATTCACCCCTCCACTTT. Amino acids: CASSNGSSYNSPLHF.

A remark on this clone: This sample also contains other DNA sequences that code for the same CDR3. The chain links TRBV6-4 to TRBJ1-4; D remains unclear. Deletions cut 3 bases from V and 5 bases from J, with 1 base between. Germline lookup yields CDR1 MRHNA and CDR2 SNTAGT. CDR3 length: 11 residues. In nucleotides, the CDR3 is TGTGCCAGCAGTGAGAATGAAAAACTGTTTTTT. Amino acid sequence: CASSENEKLFF.

This chain connects TRBV10-1 to TRBJ2-1; D tentatively fits TRBD1 or TRBD2 (6 bases each). Deletions cut 9 bases from V and 7 bases from J, with 19 bases between. Germline CDR1 WNHNN, CDR2 SYGVQD (reference sequence). This CDR3 comprises 14 residues. The CDR3 DNA sequence: TGCGCCAGTAACAACGGGGGCCTGAGGAATGAGCAGTTCTTC. Translated, it gives CASNNGGLRNEQFF.

This chain connects TRBV27 to TRBJ1-1; tentatively, D is TRBD1 (5 bases). The germline V gene encodes CDR1 MNHEY and CDR2 SMNVEV (reference sequence). The ends were cut back, 3 bases at V and 1 base at J, with 9 bases in the middle. This CDR3 spans 14 amino acids. The CDR3 sequence: CASSFTGENTEAFF. CDR3 sequence (DNA): TGTGCCAGCAGTTTCACAGGCGAGAACACTGAAGCTTTCTTT.

This clone has only one observation. The chain combines TRBV6-1 with TRBJ1-1, with D perhaps matching TRBD1 (5 bases). Germline CDR1 and CDR2: MNHNS and SASEGT. The CDR3 spans 15 residues. V lost 2 bases and J lost 3, with 13 bases in between. The DNA of the CDR3 is TGTGCCAGCAGTGAATATTTTGGAGGGGACACTGAAGCTTTCTTT. It yields the protein CASSEYFGGDTEAFF.

The V and J genes are TRBV10-3 and TRBJ2-1; TRBD1 aligns across 7 bases. The ends lost 6 bases at V and 5 bases at J; junction bases unmatched: 7. The CDR3 totals 14 residues. In germline, CDR1 is ENHRY, CDR2 SYGVKD. The CDR3 nucleotides are TGTGCCATCAGCGCCGGGACAGAAAACAATGAGCAGTTCTTC. Translation: CAISAGTENNEQFF.

This chain uses TRBV5-5 with TRBJ1-2; D is unclear. Trimming removed 1 base at V and 5 bases at J, with 15 bases between. Germline V gene data show CDR1 as SGHKS and CDR2 as YYEKEE (reference sequence). The CDR3 is 15 residues long. CDR3 loop: CASSLSPPGGYGYTF. The CDR3 DNA reads as TGTGCCAGCAGCTTGTCCCCTCCCGGTGGGTATGGCTACACCTTC.

The chain combines TRBV7-6 with TRBJ2-5, with TRBD1 identical over 10 bases. J lost 3 bases, V lost 1 base, and 8 bases had no gene match. Germline CDR1 is SGHVS and CDR2 is FNYEAQ. CDR3 length equals 17 residues. The CDR3 here is CASSLVRDRGPKETQYF. The CDR3, as DNA: TGTGCCAGCAGCTTAGTACGGGACAGGGGCCCCAAAGAGACCCAGTACTTC.